A single sample gave rise to the 15 T cell receptor beta chains below, sequenced in a study of regulatory T cells in long-lasting Graves disease. Indicated time point: newly diagnosed GD, antithyroid drugs for less than 3 months. Preparation of the TCR library used RNA extracted from PBMCs. Building of the TCR beta libraries involved iRepertoire HTBI primers and Arm-PCR of CDR3 regions. One entry per CDR3 protein results from TCRdb running MiXCR on the multiplex PCR reads. The table lists about 530,000 distinct CDR3 sequences, 16% of them singletons. In addition, the sample was reused for a study of T cells in Graves' hyperthyroidism and ophthalmopathy.

Specimen: peripheral blood mononuclear cells (PBMCs), collected at new diagnosis, from a patient treated with antithyroid drugs. Source of these receptors: a woman aged 40-65 years with Graves disease.

The genes are TRBV5-1 and TRBJ1-6; D gene unclear. There are 15 residues in the CDR3. Germline CDR1 and CDR2: SGHRS and YFSETQ. V gave up 4 bases and J gave up 10 bases, with 18 bases separating them. The DNA for the CDR3 is TGCGCCAGCAGCCCCAACGTAGGGAGTGACTCACCCCTCCACTTT. Its translation: CASSPNVGSDSPLHF.

About this clonotype: Its ends do not fully match the called genes, so a read error is possible. This chain connects TRBV5-1 to TRBJ2-1; D ambiguous. The length of the CDR3 is 13 residues. The germline V gene has CDR1 SGHRS and CDR2 YFSETQ. The CDR3, as DNA: TGTGCCAGCAGGCCTACAGAAAACAATGAGCAGTTCTTC. Protein: CASRPTENNEQFF.

V and J are TRBV4-1 and TRBJ2-3, with a tentative D call TRBD2 (6 bases). Trimming stripped 1 base from V and 7 bases from J, with 15 bases between. The germline V gene encodes CDR1 MGHRA and CDR2 YSYEKL. The CDR3 runs 15 residues. Here the CDR3 DNA reads TGCGCCAGCAGCCAAGGACTAGTAGGGGTGAATACGCAGTATTTT. It encodes CASSQGLVGVNTQYF.

About this clonotype itself: This clone may be a read error of a much larger clone one base away. The chain recombines TRBV18 with TRBJ1-5; no reliable D call. Germline values: CDR1 KGHSH, CDR2 LQKENI. The CDR3 covers 15 residues. V was shortened by 3 bases and J by 4 bases, with 13 bases between the two germline ends. CDR3 protein: CASSPTRIVNQPQHF. The CDR3 bases are TGTGCCAGCTCACCTACCCGCATCGTAAATCAGCCCCAGCATTTT.

This clonotype was observed a few times. The chain carries TRBV7-9 and TRBJ2-2; possibly TRBD1 or TRBD2 for D (5 bases each). The germline gives CDR1 SEHNR, CDR2 FQNEAQ (reference sequence). Trimming removed 6 bases from V and 6 bases from J, with 17 bases in between. The CDR3 is made up of 15 amino acids. This CDR3 reads CASSPGTNNAGELFF. CDR3 sequence (DNA): TGTGCCAGCAGTCCCGGGACGAATAACGCCGGGGAGCTGTTTTTT.

This chain connects TRBV18 to TRBJ2-1, with 12 positions matching TRBD2. Per germline, CDR1 KGHSH and CDR2 LQKENI. With V trimmed by 2 bases and J by 0 bases, 11 bases remained unmatched. CDR3 length: 20 residues. CDR3 nucleotides: TGTGCCAGCTCACCAAGAGGACTAGCGGGGTTTCGAGGCTCCTACAATGAGCAGTTCTTC. Translation: CASSPRGLAGFRGSYNEQFF.

The chain joins TRBV10-3 to TRBJ1-2, with unresolved D. Germline values: CDR1 ENHRY, CDR2 SYGVKD. The CDR3 consists of 13 residues. The V and J ends lost 4 bases and 0 bases respectively, with 6 bases between them. The CDR3 region is CAISGTPNYGYTF. The CDR3 DNA sequence: TGTGCCATCAGTGGAACACCTAACTATGGCTACACCTTC.

This chain joins TRBV7-9 and TRBJ1-3; 8 bases map to TRBD1. Germline CDR1 SEHNR, CDR2 FQNEAQ (reference sequence). V was clipped by 5 bases and J by 2 bases; unmatched bases: 11. The CDR3 is made up of 17 amino acids. CDR3 amino acids: CASSPPPGQVTGNTIYF. The DNA of the CDR3 is TGTGCCAGCAGCCCTCCTCCGGGACAGGTTACTGGAAACACCATATATTTT.

The chain uses TRBV5-1 and TRBJ2-7, with 11 bases fitting TRBD2. The germline gives CDR1 SGHRS, CDR2 YFSETQ. The CDR3 has 15 amino acids. With 4 bases clipped from V and 0 bases from J, the junction kept 3 bases outside the gene matches. CDR3: CASSTSGGPSYEQYF. The CDR3 DNA is TGCGCCAGCAGCACTAGCGGGGGTCCCTCCTACGAGCAGTACTTC.

This clonotype appeared many times. The chain links TRBV10-1 to TRBJ1-1, with D possibly matching TRBD1 (5 bases). This CDR3 is built from 17 residues. Germline CDR1 is WNHNN and CDR2 is SYGVQD (reference sequence). V lost 11 bases, J lost 1 base, and 26 bases lay in between. In nucleotides, the CDR3 is TGCGCCGGATGGGGACTATGGCGAACAGGTACGAACACTGAAGCTTTCTTT. Translated: CAGWGLWRTGTNTEAFF.

About this clonotype: A junction end diverges from the germline sequence, so it may reflect a read error. This sequence joins TRBV11-2 and TRBJ1-1, with 7 bases matching TRBD1. Germline V gene data show CDR1 as SGHAT and CDR2 as FQNNGV. The CDR3 sequence is 13 residues long. The CDR3 sequence: CAGKMTGNPEAFF. In nucleotides, the CDR3 is TGTGCCGGAAAAATGACAGGGAACCCTGAAGCTTTCTTT.

This clonotype was seen only a few times. V and J are TRBV5-1 and TRBJ1-2; TRBD1 is a possible D gene (6 bases). This CDR3 comprises 16 residues. V lost 0 bases to trimming and J lost 12 bases, with 24 bases between them. The germline CDR1 and CDR2 sequences are SGHRS and YFSETQ. CDR3 sequence: CASSLVSTRGLSRDTF. The CDR3 DNA is TGCGCCAGCAGCTTGGTATCCACCCGGGGGCTATCCCGAGACACCTTC.

This clonotype has a handful of counts. The genes are TRBV6-2 or TRBV6-3 and TRBJ2-3, with TRBD2 identical over 9 bases. The V segment lost 5 bases and the J segment 4 bases; nucleotides outside the gene matches: 4. CDR1 is MNHEY and CDR2 is SVGEGT in the germline V gene. The CDR3 runs 14 residues. The CDR3 is CASSGLASPDTQYF. The CDR3 bases are TGTGCCAGCAGTGGACTAGCGAGTCCAGATACGCAGTATTTT.

This sequence joins TRBV29-1 and TRBJ1-1; D remains unclear. The CDR3 has 10 residues. The V gene lost 1 base and the J gene lost 7 bases, with 4 bases spanning the gap. Germline V gene sequence: CDR1 SQVTM, CDR2 ANQGSEA. Here the CDR3 reads CSVEGGEAFF. The CDR3 region has the DNA TGCAGCGTTGAAGGGGGTGAAGCTTTCTTT.

This clonotype was observed at least ten times. This chain uses TRBV11-1 with TRBJ2-7; 9 nucleotides align to TRBD1. The length of the CDR3 is 15 residues. V lost 5 bases, J lost 5 bases, and 10 bases stayed unmatched. Per the germline V gene, CDR1 is SGHAT and CDR2 is FQDESV (reference sequence). The DNA of the CDR3 is TGTGCCAGCAGCCCGATCGGGACAGGGACCCACGAGCAGTACTTC. This codes for CASSPIGTGTHEQYF.